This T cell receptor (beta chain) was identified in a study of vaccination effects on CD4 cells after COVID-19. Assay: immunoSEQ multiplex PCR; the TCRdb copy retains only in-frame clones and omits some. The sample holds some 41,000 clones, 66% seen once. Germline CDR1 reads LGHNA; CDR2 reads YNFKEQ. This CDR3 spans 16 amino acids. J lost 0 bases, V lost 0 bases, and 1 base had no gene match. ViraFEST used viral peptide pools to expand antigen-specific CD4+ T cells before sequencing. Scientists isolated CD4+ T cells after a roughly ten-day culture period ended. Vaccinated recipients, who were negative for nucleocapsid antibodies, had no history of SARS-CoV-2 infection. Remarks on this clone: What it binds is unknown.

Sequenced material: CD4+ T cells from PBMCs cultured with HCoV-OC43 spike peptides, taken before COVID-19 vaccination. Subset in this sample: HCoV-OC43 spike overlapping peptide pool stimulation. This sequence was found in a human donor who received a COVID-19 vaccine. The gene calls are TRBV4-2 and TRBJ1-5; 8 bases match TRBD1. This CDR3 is CASSQETGDSNQPQHF. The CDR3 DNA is TGTGCCAGCAGCCAAGAGACAGGGGATAGCAATCAGCCCCAGCATTTT.